This T cell receptor (beta chain) is drawn from a study of T cell responses to AZD1222 COVID-19 vaccine. Using immunoSEQ multiplex PCR, the repertoire was profiled, and TCRdb retains in-frame clones only, with some absent. The sample has some 110,000 clones, 75% to 90% seen once; the top ten hold 3.5% to 5%. Whole-study results and caveats: Dominant CD4 TCR responses targeted spike regions 160-218 and 743-854. Seropositive status at baseline applied to only 6 or 7 AZD1222 recipients. Repertoire samples came only from after the peak T cell response.

Concerning this clone: What it binds is unknown.

CDR3 length equals 16 residues. V lost 6 bases and J 3 bases, leaving 18 bases between the germline ends. Per germline, CDR1 MDHEN and CDR2 SYDVKM. The specimen comprised peripheral blood, sampled on day 0 of MenACWY control vaccination. The chain uses TRBV28 and TRBJ1-5; TRBD1 is a possible D gene (5 bases). This clonotype originated in an adult in good health. CDR3 sequence reads: CASRSQGRGDNQPQHF. CDR3 sequence (DNA): TGTGCCAGCAGATCCCAGGGTAGGGGTGACAATCAGCCCCAGCATTTT.